This T cell receptor (beta chain) was obtained from a study of beta chain features in type 1 diabetes. This clone occurred a few times. Its cognate antigen is unknown. Regarding the study as a whole: Any role of HLA type in TCRB rearrangement remained unresolved here. Since sequencing was performed on cDNA, cells with high TCR expression could be over-represented. For Type 1 diabetes patients, all four CD4+ subsets carried TCRB CDR3s that were moderately but significantly shorter.

Expressed TCRB transcripts were sequenced after all isolated RNA was converted to cDNA. The average output of naive, central memory and regulatory T cell samples was roughly 3.6 million reads. Using immunoSEQ multiplex PCR, the repertoire was profiled, and TCRdb retains in-frame clones only, with some absent. The table records roughly 310,000 clones, approximately 10% of them present only once. The V end was cut by 4 bases, the J end by 1 base, with 10 bases between. Germline V gene data show CDR1 as SGHDN and CDR2 as FVKESK. The CDR3 covers 14 residues. This receptor was taken from a woman aged 30 to 39 in good health. Sequencing input: naive CD4+ T cells from blood. The V call is TRBV14, the J call TRBJ1-1, with D tentatively TRBD1 (5 bases). As DNA, the CDR3 is TGTGCCAGCAGCCCGGCCCAGGGGAACACTGAAGCTTTCTTT. It encodes CASSPAQGNTEAFF.